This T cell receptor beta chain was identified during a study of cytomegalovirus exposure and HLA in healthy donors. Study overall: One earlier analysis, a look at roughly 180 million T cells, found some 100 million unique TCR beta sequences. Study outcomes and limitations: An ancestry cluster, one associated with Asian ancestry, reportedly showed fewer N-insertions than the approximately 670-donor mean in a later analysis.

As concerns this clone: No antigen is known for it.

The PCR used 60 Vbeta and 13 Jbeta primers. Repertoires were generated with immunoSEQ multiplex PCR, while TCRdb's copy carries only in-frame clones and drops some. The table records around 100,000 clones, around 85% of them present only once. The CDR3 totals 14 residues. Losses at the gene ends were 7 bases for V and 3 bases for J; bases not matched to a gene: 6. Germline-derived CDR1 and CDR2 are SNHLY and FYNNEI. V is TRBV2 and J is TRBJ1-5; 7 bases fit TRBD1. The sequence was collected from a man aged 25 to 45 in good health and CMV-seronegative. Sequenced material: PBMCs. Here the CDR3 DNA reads TGTGCCAGCACCCGGGACAGTAACAATCAGCCCCAGCATTTT. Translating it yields CASTRDSNNQPQHF.